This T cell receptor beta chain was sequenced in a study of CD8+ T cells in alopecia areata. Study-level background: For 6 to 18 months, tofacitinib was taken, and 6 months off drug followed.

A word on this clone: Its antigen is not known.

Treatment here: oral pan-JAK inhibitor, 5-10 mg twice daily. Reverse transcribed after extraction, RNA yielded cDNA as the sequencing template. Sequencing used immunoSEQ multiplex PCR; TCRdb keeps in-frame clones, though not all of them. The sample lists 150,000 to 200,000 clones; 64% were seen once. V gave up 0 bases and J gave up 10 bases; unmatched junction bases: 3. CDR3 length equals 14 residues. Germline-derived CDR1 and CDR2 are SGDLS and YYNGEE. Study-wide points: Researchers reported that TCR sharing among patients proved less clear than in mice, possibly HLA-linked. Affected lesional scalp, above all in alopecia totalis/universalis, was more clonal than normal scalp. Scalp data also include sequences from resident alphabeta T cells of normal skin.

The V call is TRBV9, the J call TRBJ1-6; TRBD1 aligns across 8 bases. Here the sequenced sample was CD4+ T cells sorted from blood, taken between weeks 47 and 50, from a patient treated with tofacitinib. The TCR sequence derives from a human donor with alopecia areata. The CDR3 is CASSVARGHSPLHF. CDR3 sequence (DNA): TGTGCCAGCAGCGTAGCCAGGGGGCACTCACCCCTCCACTTT.